This paragraph reports one T cell receptor (beta chain). Its antigen is unidentified. These data belong to a study of shared clonotypes between healthy human individuals. Overall study context: Researchers assigned three CD4 naive, three CD4 memory, two CD8 naive and one CD8 memory plate to each donor. General observations from the study: Of the naive CD4 clonotypes, roughly 5.5% were shared across a few donors. At large depth, rarefaction still showed sorted-subset sequencing to be incomplete.

Only CD45RO-negative cells positively selected for CCR7 counted as naive CD8 cells, so terminally differentiated effector memory CD45RA+ cells were excluded. Per sorted-subset replicate PCR, input was approximately 200 ng DNA, representing roughly 28,000 T cell genomes. Profiling relied on immunoSEQ multiplex PCR, and the TCRdb table lists in-frame clones only, not all of them. This sample has roughly 2,000,000 clones; over 85% occur once, and the top ten carry more than 0.9%. The ends were cut back, 5 bases at V and 4 bases at J, with 11 bases in the middle. Per germline, CDR1 SNHLY and CDR2 FYNNEI. This CDR3 is 13 amino acids long.

The sample taken for sequencing was naive CD8+ T cells sorted from blood. The genes are TRBV2 and TRBJ1-1, with D hard to call. This sequence originates from a young man in good health. The CDR3 bases are TGTGCCAGCAGTTTAGGGCCGGGCACTGAAGCTTTCTTT. Translated, it gives CASSLGPGTEAFF.